This T cell receptor (beta chain) was sequenced for a study of T cells after yellow fever vaccination. As for the study in general: In the case of low-cell-number fractions, SMART-Seq v4 Ultra Low Input was used for preparation.

The CDR3 runs to 13 residues. The V end was cut by 8 bases, the J end by 0 bases, with 10 bases between. Germline-derived CDR1 and CDR2 are MNHEY and SMNVEV (reference sequence). TCRdb processed the 5' RACE reads anew with MiXCR; each CDR3 protein has one entry. This sample has hundreds of thousands of distinct CDR3 sequences, with 15% to 20% found just once. The chain couples TRBV27 to TRBJ2-5, with D possibly TRBD1 on 6 matching bases. Sequenced here: PBMCs, sampled 15 days after the yellow fever booster vaccination. The clonotype comes from a young man who received the YFV17D yellow fever vaccine. CDR3 sequence (DNA): TGTGCCAGCGGCCGGACAGACCAAGAGACCCAGTACTTC. The encoded protein is CASGRTDQETQYF.